Reported below is one T cell receptor (beta chain). This sample was included in a study of early T cells in non-severe SARS-CoV-2 infection. Study as a whole: Alpha and beta chains were unpaired, from unsorted whole-blood bulk RNA.

The trim removed 5 bases at V and 4 bases at J, leaving 6 bases unmatched. Germline values: CDR1 SGHTA, CDR2 FQGNSA. The CDR3 runs 14 residues. Individual cDNA molecules each received unique molecular identifiers attached to them. TCRdb re-called the 5' RACE reads with MiXCR, one entry per CDR3 protein. The table includes tens of thousands of distinct CDR3 sequences, approximately 15% detected once. V is TRBV7-2 and J is TRBJ1-2, with 8 bases fitting TRBD1. The sample consisted of whole blood. The clonotype comes from an adult who was a healthcare worker with PCR-confirmed SARS-CoV-2 infection or an uninfected control (not recorded which). The CDR3 bases are TGTGCCAGCAGCCCCCGACAGGGGAGCTATGGCTACACCTTC. Protein sequence: CASSPRQGSYGYTF.